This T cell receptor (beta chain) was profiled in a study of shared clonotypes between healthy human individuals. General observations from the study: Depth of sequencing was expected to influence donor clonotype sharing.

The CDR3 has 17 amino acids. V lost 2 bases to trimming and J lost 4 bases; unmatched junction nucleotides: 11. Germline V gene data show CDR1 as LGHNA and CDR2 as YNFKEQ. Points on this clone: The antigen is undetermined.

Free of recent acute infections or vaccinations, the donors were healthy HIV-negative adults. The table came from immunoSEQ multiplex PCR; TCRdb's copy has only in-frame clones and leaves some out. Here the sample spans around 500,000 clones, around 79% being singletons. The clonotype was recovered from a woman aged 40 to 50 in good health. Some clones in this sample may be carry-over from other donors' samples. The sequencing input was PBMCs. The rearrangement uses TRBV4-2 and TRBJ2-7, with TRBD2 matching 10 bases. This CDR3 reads CASSQRAGGPRGYEQYF. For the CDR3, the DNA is TGTGCCAGCAGCCAACGAGCGGGAGGGCCGCGGGGGTACGAGCAGTACTTC.